These 12 T cell receptor beta chains share one sample of origin, sequenced in a study of cytomegalovirus exposure and HLA in healthy donors. The PCR employed 60 Vbeta primers together with 13 Jbeta primers. TCRdb's table, derived via immunoSEQ multiplex PCR, lists solely in-frame clones and lacks some. The data show 160,000 or so clones, almost 85% seen once. Specimen: PBMCs. The source is a woman aged 45-65 years in good health and CMV-seronegative.

The J gene is TRBJ1-2, the V gene TRBV4-1; TRBD1 matches at 9 bases. Germline lookup yields CDR1 MGHRA and CDR2 YSYEKL. This CDR3 contains 15 residues. Germline trimming cut 5 bases from V and 0 bases from J; bases unmatched to any gene: 4. The CDR3 sequence is CASSLGQGPNYGYTF. The CDR3 DNA is TGCGCCAGCAGCTTGGGACAGGGCCCTAACTATGGCTACACCTTC.

The chain has TRBV27 and TRBJ2-6; 9 bases agree with TRBD2. This CDR3 is 19 amino acids long. The ends lost 8 bases at V and 2 bases at J; junction bases unmatched: 16. Germline V lookup: CDR1 MNHEY, CDR2 SMNVEV (reference sequence). The CDR3 DNA reads as TGTGCCAGCTCAGTTTTAGGTGGCGGGGGGGCCCCTGGGGCCAACGTCCTGACTTTC. This codes for CASSVLGGGGAPGANVLTF.

The chain has TRBV9 and TRBJ2-5; D call uncertain. The CDR3 spans 12 residues. Germline CDR1 SGDLS, CDR2 YYNGEE. Trimming pared 0 bases from V and 7 bases from J, leaving 7 bases between. CDR3 sequence (DNA): TGTGCCAGCAGCGTAGACCCAGGGACCCAGTACTTC. Amino acid sequence: CASSVDPGTQYF.

The CDR3 bases are TGTGCCAGCAAAGCGAGGGAGATCTATGAGCAGTTCTTC. Its translation is CASKAREIYEQFF. This chain links TRBV2 with TRBJ2-1, with D perhaps matching TRBD2 (5 bases). The CDR3 runs 13 residues. Deletions cut 7 bases from V and 8 bases from J, with 15 bases between. Germline V lookup: CDR1 SNHLY, CDR2 FYNNEI.

The CDR3 DNA reads TGTGCCAGTAGTATGGGGCAGGTCTATGGCTACACCTTC. Amino acids: CASSMGQVYGYTF. V usage is TRBV19 and J usage is TRBJ1-2, with D perhaps matching TRBD1 (5 bases). V was cut by 3 bases and J by 4 bases, with 9 bases left in between. The length of the CDR3 is 13 residues. CDR1 LNHDA and CDR2 SQIVND come from the germline V gene (reference sequence).

The chain combines TRBV5-6 with TRBJ2-4, with TRBD1 as a possible D gene (5 bases). Trimming stripped 2 bases from V and 0 bases from J, with 9 bases between. CDR3 size: 15 residues. CDR1 SGHDT and CDR2 YYEEEE come from the germline V gene. In nucleotides, the CDR3 is TGTGCCAGCAGCTTAAGACAGTTAGCCAAAAACATTCAGTACTTC. This gives the protein CASSLRQLAKNIQYF.

The chain recombines TRBV6-1 with TRBJ2-1; D may be TRBD2 (5 bases). V gave up 7 bases and J gave up 3 bases, with 16 bases separating them. CDR1 is MNHNS, CDR2 SASEGT, per germline. This CDR3 is 15 amino acids long. As DNA, the CDR3 is TGTGCCAGCACAAAAAGGAGGAGAGACTACAATGAGCAGTTCTTC. The encoded protein is CASTKRRRDYNEQFF.

The rearrangement links TRBV10-3 to TRBJ2-7; tentatively, D is TRBD2 (6 bases). Germline lookup yields CDR1 ENHRY and CDR2 SYGVKD. The CDR3 totals 14 residues. V was clipped by 6 bases and J by 1 base, with 13 bases between them. As DNA, the CDR3 is TGTGCCATCAGCCGAACTAGCTCTTCCTACGAGCAGTACTTC. It yields the protein CAISRTSSSYEQYF.

The V call is TRBV29-1, the J call TRBJ2-5; 9 bases line up with TRBD2. The end of the DNA is better explained by TRBJ2-7, so the J call may be wrong. The CDR3 covers 13 residues. The germline gives CDR1 SQVTM, CDR2 ANQGSEA. The CDR3 DNA sequence: TGCAGCGTTGGCCCAGCGGGGGGAAACGAGCAGTACTTC. Translated: CSVGPAGGNEQYF.

In its sample, this clone was seen once. The chain is built from TRBV7-8 and TRBJ2-7; possible D gene TRBD1, 5 bases. Trimming took off 2 bases at V and 2 bases at J, with 10 bases between the two ends. From germline, CDR1 is SGHVS and CDR2 FQNEAQ. The CDR3 extends over 14 amino acids. CDR3 region: CASSLSGSPYEQYF. The CDR3 nucleotides read TGTGCCAGCAGCTTATCAGGGTCTCCCTACGAGCAGTACTTC.

The V and J genes are TRBV5-1 and TRBJ2-5; perhaps TRBD1 as D (6 bases). The DNA end favors TRBJ2-7, so the J call may be wrong. This CDR3 contains 14 residues. Germline CDR1 reads SGHRS; CDR2 reads YFSETQ. Written as DNA, the CDR3 is TGCGCCAGCAGCTTGGATTACAGGGACGACGAGCAGTACTTC. Amino acids: CASSLDYRDDEQYF.

The V call is TRBV5-1, the J call TRBJ2-2; the match to TRBD1 covers 10 bases. With V trimmed by 2 bases and J by 3 bases, 4 bases remained unmatched. Germline-derived CDR1 and CDR2 are SGHRS and YFSETQ. The CDR3 totals 16 residues. The CDR3 region is CASSLGDRGDTGELFF. The CDR3 DNA reads as TGCGCCAGCAGCTTAGGGGACAGGGGTGACACCGGGGAGCTGTTTTTT.